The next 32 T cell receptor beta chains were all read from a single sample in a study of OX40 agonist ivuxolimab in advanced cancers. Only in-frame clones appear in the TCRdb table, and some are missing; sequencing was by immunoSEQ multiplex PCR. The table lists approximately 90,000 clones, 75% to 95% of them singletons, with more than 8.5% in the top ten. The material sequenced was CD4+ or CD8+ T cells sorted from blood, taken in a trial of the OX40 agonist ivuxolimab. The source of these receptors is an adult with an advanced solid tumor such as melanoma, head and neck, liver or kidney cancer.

For the CDR3, the DNA is TGTGCCAGCAGCGTTGGGCAAGGGGACCAGTACTTC. It codes for CASSVGQGDQYF. The chain carries TRBV9 and TRBJ2-5, with a weak D call TRBD1 (5 bases). Trimming cost V 2 bases and J 10 bases, with 12 bases left between them. The CDR3 sequence is 12 residues long. Germline-derived CDR1 and CDR2 are SGDLS and YYNGEE.

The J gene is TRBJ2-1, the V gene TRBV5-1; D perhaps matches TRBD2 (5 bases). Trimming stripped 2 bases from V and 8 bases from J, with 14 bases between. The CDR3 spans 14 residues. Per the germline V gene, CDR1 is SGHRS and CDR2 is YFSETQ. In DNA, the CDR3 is TGCGCCAGCAGCTTAGGAGGTCAAGCGGATGAGCAGTTCTTC. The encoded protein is CASSLGGQADEQFF.

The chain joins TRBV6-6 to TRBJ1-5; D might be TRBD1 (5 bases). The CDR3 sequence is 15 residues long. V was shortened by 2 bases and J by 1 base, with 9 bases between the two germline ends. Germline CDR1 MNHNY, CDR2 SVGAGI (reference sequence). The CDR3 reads CASSYLRESNQPQHF. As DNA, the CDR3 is TGTGCCAGCAGTTACCTCAGGGAGAGCAATCAGCCCCAGCATTTT.

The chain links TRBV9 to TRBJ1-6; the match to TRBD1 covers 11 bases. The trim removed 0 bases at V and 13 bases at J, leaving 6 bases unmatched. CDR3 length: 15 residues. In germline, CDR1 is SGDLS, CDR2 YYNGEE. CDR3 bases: TGTGCCAGCAGCGTAGGGCCGGGACAGGGGGTCCCCCTCCACTTT. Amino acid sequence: CASSVGPGQGVPLHF.

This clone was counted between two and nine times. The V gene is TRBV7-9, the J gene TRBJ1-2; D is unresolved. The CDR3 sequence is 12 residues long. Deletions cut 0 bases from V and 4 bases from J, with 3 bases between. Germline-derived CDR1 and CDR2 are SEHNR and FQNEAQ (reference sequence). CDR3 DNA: TGTGCCAGCAGCTTAGCCCTCTATGGCTACACCTTC. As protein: CASSLALYGYTF.

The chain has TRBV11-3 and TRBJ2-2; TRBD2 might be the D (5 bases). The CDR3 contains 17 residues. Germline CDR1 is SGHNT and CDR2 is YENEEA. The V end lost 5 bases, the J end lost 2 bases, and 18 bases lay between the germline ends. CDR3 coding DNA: TGTGCCAGCAGCCACTCATTCCCGGGATTAAACACCGGGGAGCTGTTTTTT. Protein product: CASSHSFPGLNTGELFF.

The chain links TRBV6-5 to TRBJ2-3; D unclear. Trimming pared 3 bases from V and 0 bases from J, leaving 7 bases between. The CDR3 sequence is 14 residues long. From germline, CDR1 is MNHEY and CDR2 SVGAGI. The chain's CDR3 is CASSYGWSTDTQYF. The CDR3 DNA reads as TGTGCCAGCAGTTATGGGTGGAGCACAGATACGCAGTATTTT.

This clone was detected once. In nucleotides, the CDR3 is TGTGCCAGCAGTCCGAAGGGGTTGAGCACAGATACGCAGTATTTT. Translating gives CASSPKGLSTDTQYF. This chain joins TRBV7-3 and TRBJ2-3, with TRBD1 as a possible D gene (5 bases). Trimming left V 6 bases short and J 0 bases short, with 13 bases between. The CDR3 is made up of 15 amino acids. Germline V CDR1 and CDR2: SGHTA, FQGTGA.

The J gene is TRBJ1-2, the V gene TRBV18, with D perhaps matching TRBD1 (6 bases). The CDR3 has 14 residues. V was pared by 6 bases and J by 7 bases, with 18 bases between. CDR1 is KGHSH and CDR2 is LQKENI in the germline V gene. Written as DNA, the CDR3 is TGTGCCAGCTCCAGATCTCCAGGGGCAGGTGGCTACACCTTC. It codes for CASSRSPGAGGYTF.

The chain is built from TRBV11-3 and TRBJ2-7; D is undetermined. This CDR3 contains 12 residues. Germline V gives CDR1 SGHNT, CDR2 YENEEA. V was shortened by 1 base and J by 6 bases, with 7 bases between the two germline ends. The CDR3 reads CASSLAGGEQYF. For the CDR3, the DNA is TGTGCCAGCAGCTTAGCGGGTGGCGAGCAGTACTTC.

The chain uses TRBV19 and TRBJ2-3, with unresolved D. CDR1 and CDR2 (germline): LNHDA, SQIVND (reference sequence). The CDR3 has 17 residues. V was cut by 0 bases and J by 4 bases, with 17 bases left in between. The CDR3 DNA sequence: TGTGCCAGTAGTATAGATCCCCCCGGCGGTTTCTCAGATACGCAGTATTTT. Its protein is CASSIDPPGGFSDTQYF.

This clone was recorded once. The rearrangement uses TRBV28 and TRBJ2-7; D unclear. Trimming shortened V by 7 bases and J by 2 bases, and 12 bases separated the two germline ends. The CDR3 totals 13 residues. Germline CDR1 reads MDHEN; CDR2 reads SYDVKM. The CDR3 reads CASTPLSPYEQYF. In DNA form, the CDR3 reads TGTGCCAGCACCCCACTTAGTCCCTACGAGCAGTACTTC.

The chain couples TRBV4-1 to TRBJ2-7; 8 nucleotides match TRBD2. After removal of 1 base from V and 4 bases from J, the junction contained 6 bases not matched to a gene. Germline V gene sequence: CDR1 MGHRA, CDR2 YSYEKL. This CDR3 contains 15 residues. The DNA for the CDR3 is TGCGCCAGCAGCCAAGTCACTAGCGGAGAATACGAGCAGTACTTC. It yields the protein CASSQVTSGEYEQYF.

The CDR3 sequence: CASSVEGGSDEQYF. CDR3 nucleotides: TGTGCCAGCAGCGTAGAAGGAGGGAGCGACGAGCAGTACTTC. The gene calls are TRBV9 and TRBJ2-7; possible D gene TRBD2, 6 bases. In germline, CDR1 is SGDLS, CDR2 YYNGEE. The CDR3 consists of 14 residues. Deletions cut 0 bases from V and 5 bases from J, with 12 bases between. Full variable domain (missing parts from reference TRBV9 and TRBJ2-7): DSGVTQTPKHLITATGQRVTLRCSPRSGDLSVYWYQQSLDQGLQFLIQYYNGEERAKGNILERFSAQQFPDLHSELNLSSLELGDSALYFCASSVEGGSDEQYFGPGTRLTVT.

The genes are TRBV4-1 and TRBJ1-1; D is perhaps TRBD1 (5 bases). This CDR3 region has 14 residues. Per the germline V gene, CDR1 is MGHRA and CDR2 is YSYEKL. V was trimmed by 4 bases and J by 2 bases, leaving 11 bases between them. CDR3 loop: CASSLRGINTEAFF. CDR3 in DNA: TGCGCCAGCAGCCTCCGGGGGATTAACACTGAAGCTTTCTTT.

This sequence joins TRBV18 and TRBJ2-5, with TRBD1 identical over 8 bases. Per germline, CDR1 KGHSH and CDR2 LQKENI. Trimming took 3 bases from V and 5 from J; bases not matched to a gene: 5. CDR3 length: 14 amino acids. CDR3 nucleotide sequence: TGTGCCAGCTCACCTGGACAGGGAAGTGAGACCCAGTACTTC. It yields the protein CASSPGQGSETQYF.

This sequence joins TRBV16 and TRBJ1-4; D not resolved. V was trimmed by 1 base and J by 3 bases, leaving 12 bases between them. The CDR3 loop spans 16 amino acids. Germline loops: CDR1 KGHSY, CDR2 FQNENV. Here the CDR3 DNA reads TGTGCCAGCAGCCAATACCCCGCCGGTTCTAATGAAAAACTGTTTTTT. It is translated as CASSQYPAGSNEKLFF.

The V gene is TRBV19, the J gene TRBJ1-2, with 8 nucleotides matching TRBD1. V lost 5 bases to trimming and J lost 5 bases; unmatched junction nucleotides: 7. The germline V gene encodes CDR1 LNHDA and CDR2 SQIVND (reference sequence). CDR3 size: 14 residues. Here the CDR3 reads CASSASGTGYGYTF. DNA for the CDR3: TGTGCCAGTAGTGCCTCCGGGACAGGTTATGGCTACACCTTC.

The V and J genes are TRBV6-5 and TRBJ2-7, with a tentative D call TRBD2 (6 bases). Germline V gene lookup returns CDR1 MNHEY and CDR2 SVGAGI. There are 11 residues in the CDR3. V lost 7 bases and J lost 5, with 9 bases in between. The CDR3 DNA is TGTGCCAGCAACCGGGGGAACGAGCAGTACTTC. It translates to CASNRGNEQYF.

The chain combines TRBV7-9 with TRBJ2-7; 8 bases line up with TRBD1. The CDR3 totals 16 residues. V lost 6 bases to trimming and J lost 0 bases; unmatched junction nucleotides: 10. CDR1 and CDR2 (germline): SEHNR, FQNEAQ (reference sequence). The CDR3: CASSSTGGYSSYEQYF. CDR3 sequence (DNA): TGTGCCAGCAGTTCCACAGGGGGTTACAGCTCCTACGAGCAGTACTTC.

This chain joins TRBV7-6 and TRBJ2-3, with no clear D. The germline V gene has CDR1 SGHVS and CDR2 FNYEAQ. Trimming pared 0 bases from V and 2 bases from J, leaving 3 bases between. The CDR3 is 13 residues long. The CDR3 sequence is CASSLAVTDTQYF. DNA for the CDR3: TGTGCCAGCAGCTTAGCTGTCACAGATACGCAGTATTTT.

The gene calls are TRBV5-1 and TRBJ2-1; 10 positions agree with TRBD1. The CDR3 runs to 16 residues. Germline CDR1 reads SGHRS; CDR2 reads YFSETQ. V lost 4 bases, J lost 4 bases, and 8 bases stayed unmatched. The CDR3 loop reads CASSPGTGADYNEQFF. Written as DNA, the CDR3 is TGCGCCAGCAGCCCTGGGACAGGGGCGGATTACAATGAGCAGTTCTTC.

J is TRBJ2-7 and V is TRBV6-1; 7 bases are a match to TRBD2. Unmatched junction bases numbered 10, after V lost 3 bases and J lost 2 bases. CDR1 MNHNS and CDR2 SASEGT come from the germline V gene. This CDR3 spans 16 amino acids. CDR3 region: CASSDRGAGEPYEQYF. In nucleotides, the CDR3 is TGTGCCAGCAGTGACCGAGGGGCGGGAGAACCCTACGAGCAGTACTTC.

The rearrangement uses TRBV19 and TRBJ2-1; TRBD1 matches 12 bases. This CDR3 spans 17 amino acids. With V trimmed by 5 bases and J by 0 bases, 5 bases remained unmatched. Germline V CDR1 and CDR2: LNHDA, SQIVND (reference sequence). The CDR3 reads CASSPQGQGASYNEQFF. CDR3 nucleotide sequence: TGTGCCAGTAGTCCCCAGGGACAGGGGGCCTCCTACAATGAGCAGTTCTTC. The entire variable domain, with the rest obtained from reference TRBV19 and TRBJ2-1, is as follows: DGGITQSPKYLFRKEGQNVTLSCEQNLNHDAMYWYRQDPGQGLRLIYYSQIVNDFQKGDIAEGYSVSREKKESFPLTVTSAQKNPTAFYLCASSPQGQGASYNEQFFGPGTRLTVL.

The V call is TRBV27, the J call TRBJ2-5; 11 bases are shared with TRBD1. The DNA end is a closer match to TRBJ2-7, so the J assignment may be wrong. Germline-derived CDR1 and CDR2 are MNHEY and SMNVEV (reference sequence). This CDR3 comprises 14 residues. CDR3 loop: CASSLGQGAYEQYF. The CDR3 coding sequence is TGTGCCAGCAGCTTGGGACAGGGGGCCTACGAGCAGTACTTC.

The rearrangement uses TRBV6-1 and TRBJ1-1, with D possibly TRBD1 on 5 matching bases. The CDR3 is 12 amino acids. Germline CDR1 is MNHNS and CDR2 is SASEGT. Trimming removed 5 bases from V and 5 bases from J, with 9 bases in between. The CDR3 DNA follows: TGTGCCAGCAGTTGGGGGGGGACTGAAGCTTTCTTT. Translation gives CASSWGGTEAFF.

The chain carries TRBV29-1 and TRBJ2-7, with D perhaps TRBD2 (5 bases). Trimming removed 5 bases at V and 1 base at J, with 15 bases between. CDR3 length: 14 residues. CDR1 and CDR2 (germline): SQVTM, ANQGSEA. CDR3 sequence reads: CSVKGGLVSYEQYF. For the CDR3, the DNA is TGCAGCGTTAAGGGCGGGCTAGTTTCCTACGAGCAGTACTTC.

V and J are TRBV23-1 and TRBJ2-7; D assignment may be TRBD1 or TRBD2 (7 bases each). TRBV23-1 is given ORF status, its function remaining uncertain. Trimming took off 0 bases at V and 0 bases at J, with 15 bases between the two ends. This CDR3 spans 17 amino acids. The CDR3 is CASSQSRQGGISYEQYF. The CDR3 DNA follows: TGCGCCAGCAGTCAATCGAGGCAGGGGGGGATCTCCTACGAGCAGTACTTC.

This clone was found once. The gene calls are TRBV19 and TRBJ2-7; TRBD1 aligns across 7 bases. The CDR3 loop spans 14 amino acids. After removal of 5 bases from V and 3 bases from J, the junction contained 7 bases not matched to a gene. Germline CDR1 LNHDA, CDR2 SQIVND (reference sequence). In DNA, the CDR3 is TGTGCCAGTAGTTCGGGACAGAAAGTCTACGAGCAGTACTTC. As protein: CASSSGQKVYEQYF.

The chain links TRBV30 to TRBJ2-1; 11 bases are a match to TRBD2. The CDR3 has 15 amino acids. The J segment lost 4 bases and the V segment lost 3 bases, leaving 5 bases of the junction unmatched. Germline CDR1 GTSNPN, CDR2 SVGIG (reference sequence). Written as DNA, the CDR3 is TGTGCCTGGAGCATAACTAGCGGGAGTTACAATGAGCAGTTCTTC. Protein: CAWSITSGSYNEQFF.

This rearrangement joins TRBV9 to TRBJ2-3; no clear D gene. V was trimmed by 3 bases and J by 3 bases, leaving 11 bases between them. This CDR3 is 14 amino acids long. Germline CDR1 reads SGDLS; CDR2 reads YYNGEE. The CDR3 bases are TGTGCCAGCAGCGAGGCCGGATCGACAGATACGCAGTATTTT. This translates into CASSEAGSTDTQYF. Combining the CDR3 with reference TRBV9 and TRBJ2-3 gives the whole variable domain DSGVTQTPKHLITATGQRVTLRCSPRSGDLSVYWYQQSLDQGLQFLIQYYNGEERAKGNILERFSAQQFPDLHSELNLSSLELGDSALYFCASSEAGSTDTQYFGPGTRLTVL.

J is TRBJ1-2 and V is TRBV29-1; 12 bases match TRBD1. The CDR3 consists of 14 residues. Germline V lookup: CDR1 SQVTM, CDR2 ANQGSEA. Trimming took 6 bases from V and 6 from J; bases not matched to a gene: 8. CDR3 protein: CSVATGTGGNGYTF. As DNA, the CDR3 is TGCAGCGTGGCTACCGGGACAGGGGGCAATGGCTACACCTTC.